One and the same sample provided the 25 T cell receptor beta chains below, sequenced in a study of regulatory T cells. No antigen has been assigned to these receptors. Study observations and caveats: In CD3G-deficient patients, conventional CD4+ T cells were enriched for hydrophobic CDR3 residues at positions 6 and 7.

The PCR used 52 TRBV and 13 TRBJ primers. Repertoires were generated with immunoSEQ multiplex PCR, while TCRdb's copy carries only in-frame clones and drops some. The repertoire holds about 35,000 clones, with around nine tenths as singletons. Specimen: conventional CD4+ T cells sorted from blood. The receptor set was obtained from a young adult with CD3G deficiency.

V gene TRBV6-1 combines with J gene TRBJ2-6, with D maybe TRBD1 (5 bases). The CDR3 covers 14 residues. Trimming left V 5 bases short and J 4 bases short, with 9 bases between. CDR1 and CDR2 from the germline V gene are MNHNS and SASEGT. The CDR3 sequence: CASSPNRGANVLTF. The CDR3 DNA reads TGTGCCAGCAGTCCTAACAGGGGGGCCAACGTCCTGACTTTC.

The chain carries TRBV28 and TRBJ2-7; D is possibly TRBD2 (5 bases). V lost 5 bases and J lost 3, with 14 bases in between. The CDR3 runs 14 residues. CDR1 is MDHEN, CDR2 SYDVKM, per germline. CDR3 nucleotides: TGTGCCAGCAGTGGCCCCGGGAAAGACTACGAGCAGTACTTC. It yields the protein CASSGPGKDYEQYF. The full variable domain, its missing parts supplied by reference TRBV28 and TRBJ2-7, is DVKVTQSSRYLVKRTGEKVFLECVQDMDHENMFWYRQDPGLGLRLIYFSYDVKMKEKGDIPEGYSVSREKKERFSLILESASTNQTSMYLCASSGPGKDYEQYFGPGTRLTVT.

The chain combines TRBV6-1 with TRBJ1-5; 9 nucleotides align to TRBD1. This CDR3 is 17 amino acids long. Trimming took 0 bases from V and 4 from J; bases not matched to a gene: 7. The germline gives CDR1 MNHNS, CDR2 SASEGT. CDR3 sequence reads: CASSEAGTGTGNQPQHF. The CDR3 coding sequence is TGTGCCAGCAGTGAAGCGGGGACCGGGACAGGGAATCAGCCCCAGCATTTT.

The CDR3 bases are TGTGCCAGTAGTATAGGGCCGGGACAGGGAGCGACTAGCGGGTACAATGAGCAGTTCTTC. This sequence encodes CASSIGPGQGATSGYNEQFF. The chain couples TRBV19 to TRBJ2-1; a possible D gene is TRBD2 (10 bases). The CDR3 extends over 20 amino acids. V lost 1 base and J 4 bases, leaving 26 bases between the germline ends. CDR1 is LNHDA, CDR2 SQIVND, per germline (reference sequence).

This sequence joins TRBV5-6 and TRBJ2-5; 10 nucleotides agree with TRBD2. The V gene's germline CDR1 is SGHDT and CDR2 YYEEEE. V was pared by 4 bases and J by 4 bases, with 7 bases of the junction left unmatched. This CDR3 spans 15 amino acids. CDR3 bases: TGTGCCAGCAGCCCCTGGGCTAGCGGGAGAGAGACCCAGTACTTC. Translation: CASSPWASGRETQYF. Looking up the rest from reference TRBV5-6 and TRBJ2-5 gives the full variable domain: DAGVTQSPTHLIKTRGQQVTLRCSPKSGHDTVSWYQQALGQGPQFIFQYYEEEERQRGNFPDRFSGHQFPNYSSELNVNALLLGDSALYLCASSPWASGRETQYFGPGTRLLVL.

The chain has TRBV5-1 and TRBJ2-3; D may be TRBD2 (6 bases). The CDR3 spans 17 residues. Germline loops: CDR1 SGHRS, CDR2 YFSETQ. V shed 4 bases and J shed 1 base, with 19 bases lying between them. The CDR3 bases are TGCGCCAGCAGCCCCGAGGCGTGGCGGGATGGCACAGATACGCAGTATTTT. Protein sequence: CASSPEAWRDGTDTQYF.

The J gene is TRBJ1-6, the V gene TRBV6-5; no definite D call. CDR1 is MNHEY, CDR2 SVGAGI, per germline. V lost 6 bases, J lost 7 bases, and 10 bases lay in between. The CDR3 has 13 residues. CDR3 residues: CASRRRTNSPLHF. The CDR3 nucleotides read TGTGCCAGCAGACGGCGTACGAATTCACCCCTCCACTTT.

The V gene is TRBV7-9, the J gene TRBJ2-3; D gene ambiguous. The CDR3 spans 12 residues. The ends were cut back, 4 bases at V and 8 bases at J, with 10 bases in the middle. Germline CDR1 SEHNR, CDR2 FQNEAQ (reference sequence). CDR3: CASSYTPATQYF. For the CDR3, the DNA is TGTGCCAGCAGCTATACCCCGGCTACGCAGTATTTT. Variable domain in full (rest from reference TRBV7-9 and TRBJ2-3): DTGVSQNPRHKITKRGQNVTFRCDPISEHNRLYWYRQTLGQGPEFLTYFQNEAQLEKSRLLSDRFSAERPKGSFSTLEIQRTEQGDSAMYLCASSYTPATQYFGPGTRLTVL.

V is TRBV6-1 and J is TRBJ1-2; D is unclear. The CDR3 covers 15 residues. Germline values: CDR1 MNHNS, CDR2 SASEGT. V was clipped by 2 bases and J by 8 bases, with 18 bases between them. The chain's CDR3 is CASSEFGRNTKGYTF. CDR3 bases: TGTGCCAGCAGTGAATTCGGACGGAACACTAAAGGCTACACCTTC.

The chain has TRBV7-8 and TRBJ2-5; 9 nucleotides agree with TRBD2. TRBJ2-7 matches the DNA end more closely, so the J call is doubtful. The germline V gene has CDR1 SGHVS and CDR2 FQNEAQ. The CDR3 is 15 residues long. The CDR3 spells CASSPRQGSGSEQYF. The CDR3 DNA sequence: TGTGCCAGCAGCCCCCGCCAGGGTAGCGGGAGCGAGCAGTACTTC.

CDR3 bases: TGTGCCAGCAGCTATACTGCCCAGTCCGAGCAGTACTTC. It yields the protein CASSYTAQSEQYF. The J gene is TRBJ2-7, the V gene TRBV11-2, with no clear D. The CDR3 contains 13 residues. Germline lookup yields CDR1 SGHAT and CDR2 FQNNGV. V dropped 4 bases and J dropped 6 bases, with 13 bases sitting between them. The full variable domain, with the rest looked up from reference TRBV11-2 and TRBJ2-7, is EAGVAQSPRYKIIEKRQSVAFWCNPISGHATLYWYQQILGQGPKLLIQFQNNGVVDDSQLPKDRFSAERLKGVDSTLKIQPAKLEDSAVYLCASSYTAQSEQYFGPGTRLTVT.

The chain employs TRBV19 and TRBJ1-2, with a possible D match to TRBD1 (6 bases). The V gene lost 5 bases and the J gene lost 4 bases, with 14 bases spanning the gap. There are 14 residues in the CDR3. Germline loops: CDR1 LNHDA, CDR2 SQIVND (reference sequence). The CDR3 reads CASSATGTIYGYTF. In nucleotides, the CDR3 is TGTGCCAGTAGTGCTACCGGGACAATCTATGGCTACACCTTC.

V gene TRBV28 combines with J gene TRBJ2-1; D might be TRBD1 (5 bases). Looked up from germline, CDR1 is MDHEN and CDR2 is SYDVKM. V lost 1 base and J lost 5, with 15 bases in between. The CDR3 sequence is 16 residues long. CDR3 DNA sequence: TGTGCCAGCAGTTTATCCCGCCAGGGCCCCCACAATGAGCAGTTCTTC. It is translated as CASSLSRQGPHNEQFF.

The V and J genes are TRBV10-3 and TRBJ2-7, with D perhaps TRBD1 (6 bases). Germline CDR1 ENHRY, CDR2 SYGVKD. This CDR3 has 12 residues. V lost 10 bases and J lost 3, with 13 bases in between. CDR3 residues: CATRQQGYEQYF. The CDR3 DNA is TGTGCCACCCGACAACAGGGCTACGAGCAGTACTTC.

V is TRBV19 and J is TRBJ2-3; 9 positions agree with TRBD1. J gave up 7 bases and V 6 bases, and 17 bases lay outside the gene matches. From germline, CDR1 is LNHDA and CDR2 SQIVND (reference sequence). The CDR3 runs to 17 residues. CDR3 nucleotide sequence: TGTGCCAGTAGCAAGGGGACAGGGAGGGGGTCGACGTATACGCAGTATTTT. It translates to CASSKGTGRGSTYTQYF.

The chain joins TRBV10-3 to TRBJ2-5; D not resolved. CDR3 length equals 13 residues. V lost 10 bases to trimming and J lost 3 bases, with 15 bases between them. Per germline, CDR1 ENHRY and CDR2 SYGVKD. The CDR3, as DNA: TGTGCCACGACCCCGGGTCTAGAAGAGACCCAGTACTTC. As protein: CATTPGLEETQYF.

The chain carries TRBV6-1 and TRBJ1-1; D not resolved. Germline V gene sequence: CDR1 MNHNS, CDR2 SASEGT. V was cut by 6 bases and J by 7 bases, with 9 bases left in between. The CDR3 is 11 amino acids. The CDR3 spells CASSIMDEAFF. CDR3 nucleotide sequence: TGTGCCAGCAGCATAATGGATGAAGCTTTCTTT.

The chain has TRBV28 and TRBJ2-7; 11 nucleotides align to TRBD1. V lost 6 bases, J lost 1 base, and 5 bases stayed unmatched. Germline assignment: CDR1 MDHEN and CDR2 SYDVKM. This CDR3 comprises 15 residues. DNA for the CDR3: TGTGCCAGCAGGGCCGGGACAGGGGGTTCCTACGAGCAGTACTTC. Its protein is CASRAGTGGSYEQYF.

V gene TRBV5-1 combines with J gene TRBJ1-1; D is undetermined. V lost 8 bases and J lost 1, with 12 bases in between. Germline CDR1 reads SGHRS; CDR2 reads YFSETQ. This CDR3 has 13 amino acids. The CDR3 DNA sequence: TGCGCCAGTTCCCGAGGCCGGAACACTGAAGCTTTCTTT. Protein: CASSRGRNTEAFF.

The chain carries TRBV6-1 and TRBJ2-7, with D perhaps TRBD1 (6 bases). CDR1 and CDR2 (germline): MNHNS, SASEGT. This CDR3 is 13 amino acids long. The V end lost 6 bases, the J end lost 4 bases, and 13 bases lay between the germline ends. The CDR3 DNA reads TGTGCCAGCAGCTATCACAGGGAATACGAGCAGTACTTC. It encodes CASSYHREYEQYF.

V and J are TRBV18 and TRBJ2-7; possibly TRBD2 for D (6 bases). Germline V gene data show CDR1 as KGHSH and CDR2 as LQKENI. The V end was cut by 6 bases, the J end by 5 bases, with 20 bases between. CDR3 size: 15 residues. CDR3 residues: CASSPGGTRLDEQYF. DNA for the CDR3: TGTGCCAGCTCCCCCGGGGGAACCCGCCTTGACGAGCAGTACTTC.

The chain links TRBV5-1 to TRBJ2-4; TRBD2 agrees at 7 bases. The germline CDR1 and CDR2 sequences are SGHRS and YFSETQ. Losses at the gene ends were 4 bases for V and 9 bases for J; bases not matched to a gene: 10. The CDR3 consists of 14 residues. CDR3: CASSLGEGLSIQYF. In nucleotides, the CDR3 is TGCGCCAGCAGCCTCGGGGAGGGATTGAGCATTCAGTACTTC.

This chain links TRBV28 with TRBJ1-1; TRBD1 might be the D (5 bases). CDR1 and CDR2 (germline): MDHEN, SYDVKM. The V and J ends lost 6 bases and 2 bases respectively, with 10 bases between them. The CDR3 has 13 amino acids. CDR3: CASSRDGNTEAFF. CDR3 sequence (DNA): TGTGCCAGCAGCCGGGACGGTAACACTGAAGCTTTCTTT.

The rearrangement links TRBV28 to TRBJ1-1, with 7 bases matching TRBD1. Losses at the gene ends were 8 bases for V and 1 base for J; bases not matched to a gene: 7. The CDR3 runs to 14 residues. Germline V gene lookup returns CDR1 MDHEN and CDR2 SYDVKM. Here the CDR3 reads CASRPGTENTEAFF. The CDR3 DNA is TGTGCCAGCCGTCCCGGGACAGAGAACACTGAAGCTTTCTTT.

This clone showed up just once. The chain carries TRBV28 and TRBJ2-7; 10 bases align to TRBD1. The CDR3 extends over 16 amino acids. The germline gives CDR1 MDHEN, CDR2 SYDVKM. V was clipped by 4 bases and J by 4 bases; unmatched bases: 10. CDR3 region: CASSSLDRGQVYEQYF. The CDR3 DNA sequence: TGTGCCAGCAGTTCCTTAGACAGGGGGCAGGTATACGAGCAGTACTTC. Supplemented by reference TRBV28 and TRBJ2-7, the full variable domain reads DVKVTQSSRYLVKRTGEKVFLECVQDMDHENMFWYRQDPGLGLRLIYFSYDVKMKEKGDIPEGYSVSREKKERFSLILESASTNQTSMYLCASSSLDRGQVYEQYFGPGTRLTVT.